This T cell receptor beta chain is drawn from a study of blood T cell repertoires in COVID-19 (dated by TCRdb to about 2020). With regard to the full study: Collaborator samples came from the United States, Italy and Spain and covered acute and convalescent phases of COVID-19. The prospective study material was composed of cDNA or gDNA derived from T cells, B-cell-depleted T cells, or PBMCs. The repertoires were released in a freely available public database intended as a resource for research on the immune response to SARS-CoV-2. Nearly every sample came with metadata listing a de-identified subject ID, COVID-19 status, age in years and sex. Samples came from the ongoing ImmuneRACE study (first 160 participants) plus 1,254 subjects from 6 global collaborators. Where HLA class I and class II types were available, the types were taken from metadata supplied by the sample provider, not from assay-based typing. Subjects who had been exposed to COVID-19, were actively infected with it, or had recovered from it provided the deeply sampled blood TCRbeta repertoires that made up the dataset.

The immunoSEQ Assay, a bias-controlled multiplex PCR, was used to amplify TCRbeta CDR3 regions from genomic DNA. As for the authors' bioinformatics: The number of nucleated cells in each sample was estimated from the amplification of reference gene primers within the assay. To quantify the absolute abundance of each unique TCRbeta CDR3 rearrangement, sequence reads were collapsed and filtered. Productive Simpson clonality was computed per sample as the square root of Simpson's diversity index over productive rearrangements. The source is immuneACCESS, and TCRdb retained only in-frame sequences with V and J called. Part of the clones is not carried over; for the studies checked, unresolved V genes explain less than half of this, and the remainder is unexplained. V, J and clone size reflect that table, while D and trimming were determined from the DNA. For this sample there are about 51,000 clones; 75% to 90% appear just once. Roughly 1.3% of the sample lies in the top ten.

Whole blood was collected in K2EDTA tubes by collaborating institutions according to the institutions' own protocols. For TCRbeta analysis, collaborators shipped samples in one of three forms: frozen whole blood, isolated PBMCs, or DNA extracted from either of those sample types. Results the study describes overall, beyond this receptor: The amount of clinical and demographic metadata varied by source and participant and was provided uncurated.

With respect to this clone: Its antigen is unknown. Base qualities were left out, and no much larger clone turns up one base away.

The CDR3 starts with the cysteine, ends with the phenylalanine, and has 13 residues. Solely the CDR3 DNA is kept, with 39 bases framed from the first base. The V end loses 2 bases and the J end loses 3 bases, and a stretch of 8 bases separates them. The germline V gene provides CDR1 SGHRS and CDR2 YFSETQ. The sequenced sample was peripheral blood. This TCR was sampled from a man aged 55 to 70 with acute or convalescent COVID-19. The rearrangement combines TRBV5-1 with TRBJ2-5, and perhaps TRBD2 as D gene, on 6 matching bases. CDR3 sequence: CASSFSGEETQYF. The sequenced DNA: TGCGCCAGCAGCTTCTCGGGGGAAGAGACCCAGTACTTC.